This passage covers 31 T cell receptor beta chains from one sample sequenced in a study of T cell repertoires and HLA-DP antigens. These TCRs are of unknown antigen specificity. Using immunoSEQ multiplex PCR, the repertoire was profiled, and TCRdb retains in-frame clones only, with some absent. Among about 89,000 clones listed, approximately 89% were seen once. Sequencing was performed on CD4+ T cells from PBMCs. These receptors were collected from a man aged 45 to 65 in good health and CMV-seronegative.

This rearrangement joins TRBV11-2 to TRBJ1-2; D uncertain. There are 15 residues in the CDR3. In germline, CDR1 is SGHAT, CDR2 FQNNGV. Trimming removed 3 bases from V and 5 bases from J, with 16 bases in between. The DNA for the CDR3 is TGTGCCAGCAGCTTGGACGAACTGGCGATATATGGCTACACCTTC. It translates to CASSLDELAIYGYTF.

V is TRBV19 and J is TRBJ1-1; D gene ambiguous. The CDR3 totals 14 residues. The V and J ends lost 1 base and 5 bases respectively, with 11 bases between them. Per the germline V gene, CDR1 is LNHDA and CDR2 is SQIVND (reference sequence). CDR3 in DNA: TGTGCCAGTAGTATAGGTGGGCTGGGGACTGAAGCTTTCTTT. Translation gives CASSIGGLGTEAFF.

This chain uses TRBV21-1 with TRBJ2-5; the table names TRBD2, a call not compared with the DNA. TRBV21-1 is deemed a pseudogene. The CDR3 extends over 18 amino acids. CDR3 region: CASSKGPVAGGFEETQYF. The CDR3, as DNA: TGTGCCAGCAGCAAAGGTCCGGTAGCGGGAGGTTTCGAAGAGACCCAGTACTTC.

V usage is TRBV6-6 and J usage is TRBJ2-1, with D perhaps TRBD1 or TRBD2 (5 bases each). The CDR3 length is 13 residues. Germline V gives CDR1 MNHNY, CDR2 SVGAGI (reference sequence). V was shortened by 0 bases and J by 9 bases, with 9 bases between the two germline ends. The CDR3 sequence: CASSYSTGTEQFF. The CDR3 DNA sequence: TGTGCCAGCAGTTACTCAACGGGGACTGAGCAGTTCTTC.

The CDR3 is CASSMDRYGYTF. The CDR3 nucleotides are TGTGCCAGCAGCATGGACCGCTATGGCTACACCTTC. The chain links TRBV6-5 to TRBJ1-2; D remains ambiguous. With 6 bases removed from V and 4 bases from J, the gap between germline ends came to 9 bases. The germline CDR1 and CDR2 sequences are MNHEY and SVGAGI. This CDR3 is built from 12 residues.

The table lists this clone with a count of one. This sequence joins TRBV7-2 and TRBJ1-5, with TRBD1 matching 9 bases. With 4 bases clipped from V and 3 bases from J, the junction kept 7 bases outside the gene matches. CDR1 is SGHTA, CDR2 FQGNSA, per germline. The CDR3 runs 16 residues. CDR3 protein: CASSYDGTGINQPQHF. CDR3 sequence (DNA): TGTGCCAGCAGCTACGACGGGACAGGGATCAATCAGCCCCAGCATTTT.

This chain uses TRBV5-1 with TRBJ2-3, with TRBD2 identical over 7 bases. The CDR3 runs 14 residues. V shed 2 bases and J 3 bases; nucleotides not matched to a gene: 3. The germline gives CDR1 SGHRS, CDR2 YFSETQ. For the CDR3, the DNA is TGCGCCAGCAGCTTAAGCGGGATGACAGATACGCAGTATTTT. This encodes CASSLSGMTDTQYF.

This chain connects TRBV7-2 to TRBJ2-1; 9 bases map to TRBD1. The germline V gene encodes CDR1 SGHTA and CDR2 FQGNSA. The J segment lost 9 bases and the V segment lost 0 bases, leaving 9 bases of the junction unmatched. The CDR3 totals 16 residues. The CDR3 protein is CASSLASGTGNREQFF. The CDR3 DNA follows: TGTGCCAGCAGCTTAGCGTCTGGGACAGGGAACCGTGAGCAGTTCTTC.

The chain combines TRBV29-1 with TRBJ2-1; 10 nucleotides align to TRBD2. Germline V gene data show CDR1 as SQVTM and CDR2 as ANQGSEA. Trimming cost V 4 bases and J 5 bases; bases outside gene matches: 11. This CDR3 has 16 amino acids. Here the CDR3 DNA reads TGCAGCGTTGCTAGCGGGAGTCGACCTGGGGACAATGAGCAGTTCTTC. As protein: CSVASGSRPGDNEQFF.

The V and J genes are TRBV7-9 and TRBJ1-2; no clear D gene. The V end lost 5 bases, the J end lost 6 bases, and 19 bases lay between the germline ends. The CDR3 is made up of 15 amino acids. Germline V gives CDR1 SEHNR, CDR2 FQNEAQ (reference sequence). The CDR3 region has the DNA TGTGCCAGCAGCCAACGGCGGGGAATGAAGGATGGCTACACCTTC. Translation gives CASSQRRGMKDGYTF. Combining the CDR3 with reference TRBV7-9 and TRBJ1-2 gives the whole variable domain DTGVSQNPRHKITKRGQNVTFRCDPISEHNRLYWYRQTLGQGPEFLTYFQNEAQLEKSRLLSDRFSAERPKGSFSTLEIQRTEQGDSAMYLCASSQRRGMKDGYTFGSGTRLTVV.

CDR3 region: CARSFAGNQPQHF. The CDR3 DNA is TGTGCCAGAAGCTTCGCAGGCAATCAGCCCCAGCATTTT. This rearrangement joins TRBV5-3 to TRBJ1-5; D remains ambiguous. TRBV5-3 falls under the ORF class, with uncertain function. V lost 2 bases and J lost 2, with 5 bases in between. This CDR3 region has 13 residues.

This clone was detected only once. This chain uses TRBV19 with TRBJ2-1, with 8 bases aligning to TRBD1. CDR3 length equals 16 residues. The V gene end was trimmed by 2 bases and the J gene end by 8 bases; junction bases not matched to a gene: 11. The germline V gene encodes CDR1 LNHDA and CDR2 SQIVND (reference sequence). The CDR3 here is CASSIPRLDRGDEQFF. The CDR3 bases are TGTGCCAGTAGTATACCCCGCCTAGACAGGGGCGATGAGCAGTTCTTC.

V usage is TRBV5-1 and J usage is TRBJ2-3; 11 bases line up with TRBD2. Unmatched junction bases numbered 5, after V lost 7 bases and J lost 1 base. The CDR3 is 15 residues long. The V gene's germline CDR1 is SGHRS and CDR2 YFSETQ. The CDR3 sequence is CASGQLAGGTDTQYF. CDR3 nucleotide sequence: TGCGCCAGCGGGCAACTAGCGGGGGGCACAGATACGCAGTATTTT.

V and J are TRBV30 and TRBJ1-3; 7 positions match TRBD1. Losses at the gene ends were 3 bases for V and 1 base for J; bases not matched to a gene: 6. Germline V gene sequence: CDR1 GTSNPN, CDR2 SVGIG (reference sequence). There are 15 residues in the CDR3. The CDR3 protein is CAWSTSGGSGNTIYF. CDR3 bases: TGTGCCTGGAGCACCTCAGGGGGTTCTGGAAACACCATATATTTT.

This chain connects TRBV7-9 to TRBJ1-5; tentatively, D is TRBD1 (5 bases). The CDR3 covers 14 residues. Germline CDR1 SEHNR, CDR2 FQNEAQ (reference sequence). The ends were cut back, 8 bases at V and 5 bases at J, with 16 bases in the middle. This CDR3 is CASGTTSEDQPQHF. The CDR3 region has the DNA TGTGCCAGCGGGACGACCTCGGAGGATCAGCCCCAGCATTTT.

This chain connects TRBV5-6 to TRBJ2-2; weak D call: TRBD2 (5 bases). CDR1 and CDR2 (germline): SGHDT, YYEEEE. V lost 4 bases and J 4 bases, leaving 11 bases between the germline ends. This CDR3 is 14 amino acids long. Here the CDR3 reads CASSLRAITGELFF. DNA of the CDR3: TGTGCCAGCAGCCTGAGGGCCATCACCGGGGAGCTGTTTTTT.

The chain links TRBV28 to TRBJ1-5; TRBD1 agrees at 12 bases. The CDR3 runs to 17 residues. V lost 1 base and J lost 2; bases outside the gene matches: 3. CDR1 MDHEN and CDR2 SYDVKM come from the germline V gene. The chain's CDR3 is CASSLFGTGGGNQPQHF. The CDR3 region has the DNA TGTGCCAGCAGTTTATTCGGGACAGGGGGCGGCAATCAGCCCCAGCATTTT.

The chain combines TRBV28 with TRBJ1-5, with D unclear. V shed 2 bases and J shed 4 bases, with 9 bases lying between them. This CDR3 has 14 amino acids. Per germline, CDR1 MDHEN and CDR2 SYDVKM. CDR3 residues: CASSLVGRNQPQHF. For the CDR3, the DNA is TGTGCCAGCAGTTTAGTAGGGCGGAATCAGCCCCAGCATTTT.

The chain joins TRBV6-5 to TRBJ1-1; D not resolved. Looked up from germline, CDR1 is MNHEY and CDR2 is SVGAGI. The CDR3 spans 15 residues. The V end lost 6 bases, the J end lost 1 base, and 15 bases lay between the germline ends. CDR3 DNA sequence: TGTGCCAGCAGACCGCCCGTGGGCTCGAACACTGAAGCTTTCTTT. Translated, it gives CASRPPVGSNTEAFF.

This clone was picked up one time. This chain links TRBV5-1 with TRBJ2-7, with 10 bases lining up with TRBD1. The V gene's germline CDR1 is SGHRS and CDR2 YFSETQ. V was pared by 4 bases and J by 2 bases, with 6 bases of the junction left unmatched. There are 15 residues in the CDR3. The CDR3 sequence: CASSDEGQGTYEQYF. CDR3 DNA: TGCGCCAGCAGCGACGAGGGACAGGGGACCTACGAGCAGTACTTC.

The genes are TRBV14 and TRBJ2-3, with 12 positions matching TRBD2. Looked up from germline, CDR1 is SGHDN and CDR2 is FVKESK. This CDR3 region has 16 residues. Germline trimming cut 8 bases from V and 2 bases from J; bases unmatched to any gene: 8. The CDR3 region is CASALASGGDTDTQYF. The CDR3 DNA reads TGTGCCAGCGCACTGGCTAGCGGGGGGGACACAGATACGCAGTATTTT.

CDR3 sequence (DNA): TGTGCCAGCAGCTTGGCCTTGGGGTCGCTTAGCAATCAGCCCCAGCATTTT. Its protein product is CASSLALGSLSNQPQHF. The genes are TRBV5-8 and TRBJ1-5, with D hard to call. The V end lost 0 bases, the J end lost 0 bases, and 13 bases lay between the germline ends. The CDR3 covers 17 residues. Looked up from germline, CDR1 is SGHTS and CDR2 is YDEGEE.

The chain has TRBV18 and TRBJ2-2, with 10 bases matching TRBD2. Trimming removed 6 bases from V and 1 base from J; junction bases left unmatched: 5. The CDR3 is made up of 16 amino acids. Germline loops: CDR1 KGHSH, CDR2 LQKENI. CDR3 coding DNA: TGTGCCAGCTCGGCGAGGACTAGCGGGAACACCGGGGAGCTGTTTTTT. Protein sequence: CASSARTSGNTGELFF.

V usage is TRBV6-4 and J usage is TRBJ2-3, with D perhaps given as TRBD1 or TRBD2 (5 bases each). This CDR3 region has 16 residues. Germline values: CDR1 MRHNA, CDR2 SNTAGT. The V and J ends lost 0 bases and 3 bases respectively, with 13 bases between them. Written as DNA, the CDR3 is TGTGCCAGCAGTGACTCGTGGGGGTTGGCGACAGATACGCAGTATTTT. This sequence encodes CASSDSWGLATDTQYF.

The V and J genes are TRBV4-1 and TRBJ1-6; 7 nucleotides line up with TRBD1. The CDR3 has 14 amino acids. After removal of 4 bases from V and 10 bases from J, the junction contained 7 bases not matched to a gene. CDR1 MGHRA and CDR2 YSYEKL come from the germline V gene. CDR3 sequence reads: CASSPGTVNSPLHF. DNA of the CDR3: TGCGCCAGCAGCCCGGGGACAGTAAACTCACCCCTCCACTTT.

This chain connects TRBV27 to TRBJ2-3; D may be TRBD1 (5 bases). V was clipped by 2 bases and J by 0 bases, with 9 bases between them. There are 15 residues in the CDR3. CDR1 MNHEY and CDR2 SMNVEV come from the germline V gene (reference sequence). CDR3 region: CASSLRTTSTDTQYF. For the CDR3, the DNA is TGTGCCAGCAGTTTACGGACAACTAGCACAGATACGCAGTATTTT.

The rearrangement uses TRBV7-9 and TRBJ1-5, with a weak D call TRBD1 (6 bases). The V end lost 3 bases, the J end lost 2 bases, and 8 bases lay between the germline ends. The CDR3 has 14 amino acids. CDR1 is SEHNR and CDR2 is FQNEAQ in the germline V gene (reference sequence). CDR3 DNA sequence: TGTGCCAGCAGCTTCTCAGGGGGCAATCAGCCCCAGCATTTT. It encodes CASSFSGGNQPQHF.

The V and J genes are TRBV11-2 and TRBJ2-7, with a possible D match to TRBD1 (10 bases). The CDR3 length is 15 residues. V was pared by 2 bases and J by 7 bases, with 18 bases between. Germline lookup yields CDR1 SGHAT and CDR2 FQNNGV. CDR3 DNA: TGTGCCAGCAGCTTAATCCTAGCGGGACAGGGGGAGCAGTACTTC. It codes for CASSLILAGQGEQYF.

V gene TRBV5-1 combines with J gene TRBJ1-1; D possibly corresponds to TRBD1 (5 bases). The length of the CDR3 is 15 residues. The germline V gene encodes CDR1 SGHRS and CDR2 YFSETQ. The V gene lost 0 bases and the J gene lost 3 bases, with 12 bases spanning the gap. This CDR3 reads CASSLGGAADTEAFF. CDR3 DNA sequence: TGCGCCAGCAGCTTGGGAGGGGCTGCGGACACTGAAGCTTTCTTT.

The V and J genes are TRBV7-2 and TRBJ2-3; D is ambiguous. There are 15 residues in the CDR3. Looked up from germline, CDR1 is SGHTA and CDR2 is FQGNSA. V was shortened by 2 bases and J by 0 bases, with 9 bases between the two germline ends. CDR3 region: CASSLSVGSTDTQYF. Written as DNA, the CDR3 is TGTGCCAGCAGCTTAAGTGTTGGAAGCACAGATACGCAGTATTTT.

Here the CDR3 reads CAISLAGGSLQQYF. For the CDR3, the DNA is TGTGCCATCAGCCTAGCGGGAGGGAGTCTACAGCAGTACTTC. The chain employs TRBV10-3 and TRBJ2-7, with 12 bases lining up with TRBD2. Germline V gene lookup returns CDR1 ENHRY and CDR2 SYGVKD. Losses at the gene ends were 6 bases for V and 8 bases for J; bases not matched to a gene: 8. There are 14 residues in the CDR3.